The entry below gives a single TCR beta chain sequence along with its context. Its target is unknown. These data belong to a study of T cell responses to AZD1222 COVID-19 vaccine. The study, taken as a whole, reports: With dominance at 160-218 and 743-854, vaccine-associated CD4 TCRs spanned spike. The donors showed a predominance of white British ancestry and of females, with possible underestimation of clonal diversity. Seropositive AZD1222 recipients at baseline numbered only 5 or 6. Close to half of all spike-specific TCRs reportedly target regions of the variants that are unmutated.

The CDR3 loop spans 12 amino acids. The V gene lost 5 bases and the J gene lost 8 bases, with 10 bases spanning the gap. CDR1 is SEHNR, CDR2 FQNEAQ, per germline (reference sequence). Clones were read by immunoSEQ multiplex PCR, and TCRdb kept only the in-frame ones, dropping some. There are 86,000 or so clones in the sample; more than 70% occur only once, and about 7% lies in the top ten. This TCR was sampled from an adult who received the AZD1222 COVID-19 vaccine. Material: peripheral blood, obtained 28 days after the second AZD1222 dose. This rearrangement joins TRBV7-9 to TRBJ2-1, with D unresolved. The CDR3 DNA reads TGTGCCAGCAGCCCACGGTGGGATGAGCAGTTCTTC. As protein: CASSPRWDEQFF.